The T cell receptor beta chain described here comes from a study of beta chain features in type 1 diabetes. V lost 2 bases and J lost 4, with 8 bases in between. CDR3 length: 12 amino acids. The V gene's germline CDR1 is GTSNPN and CDR2 SVGIG (reference sequence). Purity exceeding 95% was reached by all sorted populations. Every isolated RNA sample was fully reverse transcribed, so sequencing captured expressed TCRB transcripts. The table came from immunoSEQ multiplex PCR; TCRdb's copy has only in-frame clones and leaves some out. The table has 300,000 to 350,000 clones, around a fifth seen once. The TCR sequence derives from a woman aged 18-35 years in good health. The source material was naive CD4+ T cells from blood. The chain is built from TRBV30 and TRBJ2-5, with TRBD2 as a possible D gene (5 bases). The CDR3 bases are TGTGCCTGGAGTAGTGAGGGAGAGACCCAGTACTTC. Its protein is CAWSSEGETQYF.